This T cell receptor (beta chain) was captured by sequencing in a study of T cells in Graves' hyperthyroidism and ophthalmopathy. Findings and caveats of the study: Most expanded thyroid clonotypes above 0.001 also appeared in blood. With a median lead of 6.5 months before onset, the model predicted ophthalmopathy.

Worth noting for this clonotype: No antigen is known for it.

V gave up 4 bases and J gave up 8 bases, with 21 bases separating them. Germline V gives CDR1 LGHNA, CDR2 YSLEER. The CDR3 sequence is 16 residues long. The source of the PBMCs was less than 12 ml of fresh peripheral blood. The investigators amplified TCR beta CDR3 regions from RNA transcripts. The TCR CDR3 was amplified in a first-round RT-PCR using the HTBI primer set. MiXCR, applied by TCRdb to the multiplex PCR reads, yields one record per CDR3 protein. The table lists approximately 530,000 distinct CDR3 sequences, about 20% of them singletons, with about 50% in the top ten. Sequencing used blood. This clonotype originated in a man between 40 and 49 years old with Graves' ophthalmopathy. The genes are TRBV4-3 and TRBJ2-1; tentative D call: TRBD1 (6 bases). The CDR3 DNA reads TGCGCCAGCAGCCGAGAAGGGACACCCTTCGGCGATGAGCAGTTCTTC. This sequence encodes CASSREGTPFGDEQFF.